The clone carrying this TCR beta chain has more than one count but fewer than ten. Its antigen is unknown. This sample was taken from a study of T-cell reconstitution after alpha-beta-depleted transplantation in children. Germline V gene data show CDR1 as MNHEY and CDR2 as SVGEGT. The CDR3 is made up of 12 amino acids. Trimming cost V 6 bases and J 12 bases, with 17 bases left between them. Study-level results: Newly produced T cells mostly accounted for T-cell counts and diversity one year post-transplant. It was reported that alpha-beta T cells came from several hundred expanded graft clones (about two months after transplant).

Library preparation (for TCRbeta) was performed with unique molecular identifiers. TCRdb re-called the PCR reads with MiXCR, one entry per CDR3 protein. Of fewer than 150,000 distinct CDR3 sequences in the sample, around a tenth were seen once. The chain joins TRBV6-2 or TRBV6-3 to TRBJ2-5, with D unresolved. This material consisted of PBMCs, mostly from graft donor cells, taken 180 days after TCRalphabeta/CD19-depleted stem cell transplant. This clonotype was obtained from a girl in the first two years of life who had a stem cell transplant for combined immunodeficiency, so the T cells may come from the graft donor. CDR3 loop: CASRTAETKEYF. CDR3 in DNA: TGTGCCAGCAGAACGGCCGAGACGAAGGAGTACTTC.